The present T cell receptor beta chain was sequenced within a study of Ad26.COV2.S vaccination and SARS-CoV-2 variants. Background on the study: This donor came from the COV1001 trial of Ad26.COV2.S.

Treatment described: 15 to 20 received Ad26.COV2.S at low or high dose, single or two shots; about 5 received placebo; per-sample allocation not given. Samples came from day 63 after the first vaccine or placebo injection. Sequenced by immunoSEQ multiplex PCR; TCRdb stores in-frame clones only, minus some. The table includes 300,000 to 500,000 clones, around nine tenths detected once. This clone was seen a single time. This CDR3 has 14 residues. V gave up 6 bases and J gave up 7 bases, with 16 bases separating them. Germline V gene lookup returns CDR1 MNHEY and CDR2 SVGAGI. The chain links TRBV6-5 to TRBJ2-1; possibly TRBD1 or TRBD2 for D (7 bases each). The clonotype was recovered from a person aged 18-60 years who received the Ad26.COV2.S COVID-19 vaccine or a placebo. The material was peripheral blood, obtained in a trial of Ad26.COV2.S vaccine versus placebo. The CDR3, as DNA: TGTGCCAGCAGCCGCGACAGGGAGGGAAATGAGCAGTTCTTC. It is translated as CASSRDREGNEQFF.